A selection of T cell receptor beta chains follows, all from one sample in a study of T-cell reconstitution after alpha-beta-depleted transplantation in children. Using its own MiXCR run on the PCR reads, TCRdb lists one record per CDR3 protein. This sample has hundreds of thousands of distinct CDR3 sequences, with approximately 12% found just once. Sequencing was performed on PBMCs from the stem cell graft donor, taken from the stem cell graft. Receptors originate from a human donor who donated a stem cell graft to a child with combined immunodeficiency. Both conserved end residues are part of each CDR3. A D gene is named only where the DNA matches it firmly. Clone size is given for some rows only: seen once, a few or many times, or a class if the clone is expanded.

>TRBJ1-1|few|.|TRBV14
CASSPTRGIEAFF
TGTGCCAGCAGCCCCACGCGAGGGATTGAAGCTTTCTTT
>TRBJ2-1|many|.|TRBV24-1
CATSDLWGRLTYNEQFF
TGTGCCACCAGTGATTTGTGGGGACGTCTGACCTACAATGAGCAGTTCTTC
>TRBJ2-2|few|.|TRBV9
CASSVRSGTLNTGELFF
TGTGCCAGCAGCGTGAGGTCTGGGACATTGAACACCGGGGAGCTGTTTTTT
>TRBJ2-1|many|.|TRBV5-1
CASSLFQGDNEQFF
TGCGCCAGCAGCTTGTTTCAGGGCGACAATGAGCAGTTCTTC
>TRBJ2-1|few|.|TRBV9
CALLRNEQFF
TGTGCCCTGCTTCGAAATGAGCAGTTCTTC
>TRBJ1-5|.|.|TRBV5-1
CASRMGDNQPQHF
TGCGCCAGCAGGATGGGGGACAATCAGCCCCAGCATTTT
>TRBJ2-5|.|.|TRBV5-1
CASSSALHQETQYF
TGCGCCAGCAGCTCAGCCCTCCACCAAGAGACCCAGTACTTC
>TRBJ2-7|few|.|TRBV7-9
CASSGKAYEQYF
TGTGCCAGCAGCGGAAAGGCCTACGAGCAGTACTTC
>TRBJ2-7|few|TRBD1|TRBV6-1
CASRTRTGGYEQYF
TGTGCCAGCCGTACAAGGACAGGGGGCTACGAGCAGTACTTC
>TRBJ2-3|many|.|TRBV7-8
CASSTGSADTQYF
TGTGCCAGCAGCACCGGAAGCGCAGATACGCAGTATTTT
>TRBJ2-1|many|.|TRBV29-1
CSVVSSSYNEQFF
TGCAGCGTTGTTTCGAGCTCCTACAATGAGCAGTTCTTC
>TRBJ1-2|.|.|TRBV7-3
CASSTDGLSNYGYTF
TGTGCCAGCAGCACCGACGGACTTTCCAACTATGGCTACACCTTC
>TRBJ2-2|.|.|TRBV29-1
CSVDGSALGGELFF
TGCAGCGTTGATGGTTCCGCTTTGGGCGGGGAGCTGTTTTTT
>TRBJ2-7|few|TRBD1|TRBV12-3/TRBV12-4
CASSHVGTGGWYEQYF
TGTGCCAGCAGCCACGTCGGGACAGGGGGCTGGTACGAGCAGTACTTC
>TRBJ1-1|.|.|TRBV29-1
CSVEDHEGREAFF
TGCAGCGTTGAAGATCATGAGGGTAGGGAAGCTTTCTTT
>TRBJ2-7|.|.|TRBV7-1
CASSPATGEGEQYF
TGTGCCAGCAGCCCAGCCACAGGGGAGGGCGAGCAGTACTTC
>TRBJ1-5|few|.|TRBV20-1
CSARDRVAGQPQHF
TGCAGTGCTAGAGATCGGGTAGCGGGGCAGCCCCAGCATTTT
>TRBJ2-4|few|.|TRBV12-3/TRBV12-4
CASPTPRKPKNIQYF
TGTGCCAGCCCCACCCCGCGGAAGCCGAAAAACATTCAGTACTTC
>TRBJ2-5|many|.|TRBV12-3/TRBV12-4
CASSQDQETQYF
TGCGCCAGCAGCCAAGACCAAGAGACCCAGTACTTC
>TRBJ2-3|.|.|TRBV20-1
CSARALNTDTQYF
TGCAGTGCTCGAGCACTGAACACAGATACGCAGTATTTT
>TRBJ2-7|many|.|TRBV29-1
CSVRPASRYEQYF
TGCAGCGTCCGCCCGGCTAGCCGGTACGAGCAGTACTTC
>TRBJ2-7|few|TRBD1|TRBV7-9
CASRETGGKNEQYF
TGTGCCAGCAGAGAGACAGGGGGTAAAAACGAGCAGTACTTC
>TRBJ1-5|.|.|TRBV6-5
CASSYSDSTLDNQPQHF
TGTGCCAGCAGTTACTCGGACAGCACACTAGACAATCAGCCCCAGCATTTT
>TRBJ2-1|few|.|TRBV27
CASSKSGAPGYNEQFF
TGTGCCAGCAGCAAATCGGGGGCCCCCGGGTACAATGAGCAGTTCTTC
>TRBJ2-1|few|TRBD2|TRBV20-1
CSASPGLAVNEQFF
TGCAGTGCTAGCCCGGGACTAGCTGTCAATGAGCAGTTCTTC
>TRBJ1-1|.|.|TRBV5-1
CASRTDTSTEAFF
TGCGCCAGCAGAACGGACACGAGCACTGAAGCTTTCTTT
>TRBJ2-7|many|TRBD2|TRBV15
CATSSFTSGGWYEQYF
TGTGCCACCAGCAGCTTCACTAGCGGGGGATGGTACGAGCAGTACTTC
>TRBJ1-3|few|TRBD1|TRBV7-3
CASSLTSGQAGNTIYF
TGTGCCAGCAGCCTCACATCGGGACAGGCGGGAAACACCATATATTTT
>TRBJ1-2|.|.|TRBV18
CASSPQSWGRNYGYTF
TGTGCCAGCTCACCTCAGAGTTGGGGTAGGAACTATGGCTACACCTTC
>TRBJ2-6|many|.|TRBV2
CASRGGISSGANVLTF
TGTGCCAGCAGAGGGGGGATTAGCTCTGGGGCCAACGTCCTGACTTTC
>TRBJ2-7|many|.|TRBV9
CASSITPDGPYEQYF
TGTGCCAGCAGCATCACCCCGGACGGTCCCTACGAGCAGTACTTC
>TRBJ1-1|many|TRBD1|TRBV7-9
CASSQTGGTEAFF
TGTGCCAGCAGCCAGACAGGGGGGACTGAAGCTTTCTTT
>TRBJ2-5|.|TRBD2|TRBV7-9
CASSQTGLAETQYF
TGTGCCAGCAGCCAGACGGGACTAGCGGAGACCCAGTACTTC
>TRBJ1-3|many|.|TRBV6-5
CASRSQRHNRDSGNTIYF
TGTGCCAGCAGGTCACAAAGACACAATCGGGATTCTGGAAACACCATATATTTT
>TRBJ2-1|few|.|TRBV23-1
CASSQQAIHIYNEQFF
TGCGCCAGCAGTCAACAAGCGATACATATTTACAATGAGCAGTTCTTC
>TRBJ2-1|many|TRBD2|TRBV11-2
CASSLELAGGKNNEQFF
TGTGCCAGCAGCTTAGAGTTAGCGGGGGGGAAGAACAATGAGCAGTTCTTC
>TRBJ1-2|.|.|TRBV6-2/TRBV6-3
CASSGPGYDGYTF
TGTGCCAGCAGCGGACCAGGGTATGATGGCTACACCTTC